These 17 T cell receptor beta chains share one sample of origin, sequenced in a study of control samples from healthy donors and cancer patients. Profiled with immunoSEQ multiplex PCR; TCRdb holds only in-frame clones, not every one. The sample contains roughly 120,000 clones, about 87% of which appear only once. Material for sequencing was blood. These receptors all stem from a man aged 35 to 55 in good health.

The gene calls are TRBV5-1 and TRBJ1-6; TRBD1 matches 11 bases. The germline V gene has CDR1 SGHRS and CDR2 YFSETQ. The CDR3 has 18 residues. V shed 4 bases, J shed 6 bases, and the junction held 12 bases outside the gene matches. CDR3 DNA sequence: TGCGCCAGCAGCGAACCGGGACAGGGGGTTTTGGTTAATTCACCCCTCCACTTT. Protein sequence: CASSEPGQGVLVNSPLHF.

The chain employs TRBV10-2 and TRBJ1-1, with D tentatively TRBD1 (5 bases). The CDR3 has 12 residues. With 6 bases removed from V and 10 bases from J, the gap between germline ends came to 15 bases. Germline-derived CDR1 and CDR2 are WSHSY and SAAADI. CDR3 sequence reads: CASSRRVVGAFF. As DNA, the CDR3 is TGCGCCAGCAGCCGCAGGGTAGTCGGAGCTTTCTTT.

The chain carries TRBV18 and TRBJ2-5, with 7 positions matching TRBD1. Germline CDR1 KGHSH, CDR2 LQKENI. The CDR3 length is 13 residues. The V segment lost 4 bases and the J segment 5 bases; nucleotides outside the gene matches: 4. CDR3 DNA: TGTGCCAGCTCACAAACAGGGGTTGAGACCCAGTACTTC. Protein sequence: CASSQTGVETQYF.

The chain carries TRBV27 and TRBJ2-7, with 9 bases identical to TRBD2. V shed 1 base and J 9 bases; nucleotides not matched to a gene: 7. The CDR3 extends over 14 amino acids. Germline V gives CDR1 MNHEY, CDR2 SMNVEV (reference sequence). In DNA, the CDR3 is TGTGCCAGCAGTTTATATGCTAGCGGGGTAGTGCAGTACTTC. Its translation is CASSLYASGVVQYF.

The V call is TRBV5-1, the J call TRBJ1-2; possible D gene TRBD1, 5 bases. CDR3 length: 14 residues. V lost 4 bases and J lost 7, with 17 bases in between. Per germline, CDR1 SGHRS and CDR2 YFSETQ. The CDR3 DNA is TGCGCCAGCAGCCTTCCTGGCGGGACCGGTGGCTACACCTTC. Translated, it gives CASSLPGGTGGYTF.

The rearrangement joins TRBV5-4 to TRBJ1-2; D perhaps matches TRBD1 (6 bases). Trimming removed 3 bases from V and 3 bases from J, with 18 bases in between. The CDR3 is 16 amino acids. CDR1 and CDR2 from the germline V gene are SGHNT and YYREEE (reference sequence). As DNA, the CDR3 is TGTGCCAGCAGCTCCTGGGGGCTCCCCGGGGACTATGGCTACACCTTC. It specifies CASSSWGLPGDYGYTF.

CDR3: CASSLERGAYNEQFF. The CDR3, as DNA: TGTGCCAGCAGCTTAGAGCGGGGGGCATACAATGAGCAGTTCTTC. This chain connects TRBV7-2 to TRBJ2-1; 9 nucleotides agree with TRBD2. Germline V CDR1 and CDR2: SGHTA, FQGNSA. V was clipped by 1 base and J by 4 bases; unmatched bases: 2. This CDR3 contains 15 residues.

The chain recombines TRBV12-3 or TRBV12-4 with TRBJ2-5; no clear D. The CDR3 contains 13 residues. Trimming took off 5 bases at V and 2 bases at J, with 9 bases between the two ends. CDR3 DNA: TGTGCCAGCAGTCTAGTATTGCAAGAGACCCAGTACTTC. This translates into CASSLVLQETQYF.

Notes on this clone: This CDR3 is also generated by other DNA sequences in the sample. This chain links TRBV6-6 with TRBJ2-3; no reliable D call. Looked up from germline, CDR1 is MNHNY and CDR2 is SVGAGI (reference sequence). This CDR3 has 13 amino acids. V shed 2 bases and J shed 3 bases, with 6 bases lying between them. In nucleotides, the CDR3 is TGTGCCAGCAGTTACCCAGGAACAGATACGCAGTATTTT. Translated: CASSYPGTDTQYF.

This chain links TRBV29-1 with TRBJ2-7, with 7 bases lining up with TRBD1. The CDR3 extends over 13 amino acids. Germline values: CDR1 SQVTM, CDR2 ANQGSEA. The V and J ends lost 4 bases and 1 base, in that order; junction bases with no gene match: 4. CDR3 residues: CSVGGTVSYEQYF. The CDR3 bases are TGCAGCGTTGGTGGGACAGTTTCCTACGAGCAGTACTTC.

The chain employs TRBV6-1 and TRBJ1-1, with D unresolved. This CDR3 region has 12 residues. V lost 5 bases and J 1 base, leaving 5 bases between the germline ends. Germline assignment: CDR1 MNHNS and CDR2 SASEGT. The CDR3 region is CASSLKNTEAFF. The CDR3 bases are TGTGCCAGCAGTTTGAAGAACACTGAAGCTTTCTTT.

The chain couples TRBV27 to TRBJ1-2; 11 bases are shared with TRBD1. The CDR3 has 14 amino acids. V dropped 6 bases and J dropped 7; count of bases not matched to a gene: 7. Germline CDR1 MNHEY, CDR2 SMNVEV (reference sequence). The CDR3 nucleotides are TGTGCCAGCAGGTCGGGACAGGGGGGAGGTGGCTACACCTTC. Its translation: CASRSGQGGGGYTF.

V is TRBV18 and J is TRBJ1-2; 9 bases align to TRBD1. This CDR3 has 15 amino acids. With 1 base clipped from V and 3 bases from J, the junction kept 3 bases outside the gene matches. Germline V CDR1 and CDR2: KGHSH, LQKENI. CDR3 loop: CASSPRQGVYYGYTF. The CDR3 region has the DNA TGTGCCAGCTCACCACGACAGGGGGTTTACTATGGCTACACCTTC.

V gene TRBV3-1 (or the pseudogene TRBV3-2) combines with J gene TRBJ2-7, with a tentative D call TRBD2 (5 bases). The CDR3 has 14 amino acids. Germline assignment: CDR1 LGHDT and CDR2 YNNKEL (reference sequence). Trimming removed 3 bases at V and 3 bases at J, with 12 bases between. CDR3 residues: CASSHPPEVYEQYF. Written as DNA, the CDR3 is TGTGCCAGCAGCCACCCTCCGGAGGTCTACGAGCAGTACTTC.

CDR3 nucleotide sequence: TGTGCCAGCAGCTTAGCGGGGTCTTTGCAGTTCTTC. Translated: CASSLAGSLQFF. This chain joins TRBV7-8 and TRBJ2-1; D gene ambiguous. CDR1 is SGHVS and CDR2 is FQNEAQ in the germline V gene. Between the trimmed V and J ends, which lost 0 bases and 12 bases, there was a span of 9 bases. CDR3 length: 12 residues. The full variable domain, its missing parts supplied by reference TRBV7-8 and TRBJ2-1, is GAGVSQSPRYKVAKRGQDVALRCDPISGHVSLFWYQQALGQGPEFLTYFQNEAQLDKSGLPSDRFFAERPEGSVSTLKIQRTQQEDSAVYLCASSLAGSLQFFGPGTRLTVL.

This clone was seen a single time. The J gene is TRBJ1-6, the V gene TRBV2; 8 bases match TRBD1. Trimming removed 7 bases from V and 5 bases from J; junction bases left unmatched: 7. Germline V gene lookup returns CDR1 SNHLY and CDR2 FYNNEI. This CDR3 region has 15 residues. In DNA, the CDR3 is TGTGCCAGCACCGCGGACAGGGCCAATAATTCACCCCTCCACTTT. Protein sequence: CASTADRANNSPLHF.

The chain is built from TRBV11-2 and TRBJ2-3; D is undetermined. Germline V gene data show CDR1 as SGHAT and CDR2 as FQNNGV. The CDR3 has 12 amino acids. The germline V and J ends were trimmed by 5 bases and 5 bases, with 8 bases remaining between them. The CDR3 DNA reads as TGTGCCAGCAGCCTTACCATAGATACGCAGTATTTT. Its translation is CASSLTIDTQYF.